Listed here are 8 T cell receptor beta chains from one sample, sequenced in a study of metastatic and nonmetastatic thyroid tumors (dated by TCRdb to about 2020). Before undergoing thyroid surgery, none of the patients had been given any kind of treatment. The library came from PCR. The run used an Illumina HiSeq 4000. The raw public data were reprocessed by TCRdb itself: fastp quality trimming at Q25, MiXCR clonotype calling, in-frame beta chains only. This sample lists about 37,000 clones; around an eighth were detected once. The ten largest clonotypes hold more than 8% of the sample. The sequenced sample consisted of blood. All receptors come from a female donor with papillary thyroid cancer or a benign thyroid nodule (not recorded which). Some clones in this sample may be carry-over from other donors' samples.

This clone was observed many times. This rearrangement joins TRBV27 to TRBJ1-6; 7 bases agree with TRBD1. CDR1 is MNHEY and CDR2 is SMNVEV in the germline V gene (reference sequence). The length of the CDR3 is 15 residues. V shed 3 bases and J 8 bases; nucleotides not matched to a gene: 7. CDR3 sequence reads: CASSFLDRVDSPLHF. Written as DNA, the CDR3 is TGTGCCAGCAGTTTTTTAGACAGGGTTGATTCACCCCTCCACTTT.

This clone was seen repeatedly, ten times or more. The chain recombines TRBV7-3 with TRBJ2-7, with D maybe TRBD2 (7 bases). This CDR3 is 16 amino acids long. The germline V and J ends were trimmed by 5 bases and 1 base, with 18 bases remaining between them. From germline, CDR1 is SGHTA and CDR2 FQGTGA. The CDR3, as DNA: TGTGCCAGCAGCCTCGAGGGGGGGGCGCAATCCTACGAGCAGTACTTC. Translated: CASSLEGGAQSYEQYF.

As regards this clone: One junction end does not reproduce the germline sequence, and a read error may be involved. At the DNA level, this CDR3 is encoded by other sequences in the same sample as well. This chain joins TRBV28 and TRBJ2-6; tentative D call: TRBD2 (7 bases). This CDR3 comprises 18 residues. The germline CDR1 and CDR2 sequences are MDHEN and SYDVKM. CDR3 nucleotides: TGTGCCAGCAGTTTCAAAGTGGGGCTCGGTGGGGGGGCCAACGTCCTTACTTTC. Translated, it gives CASSFKVGLGGGANVLTF.

The sample holds many counts of this clone. The V and J genes are TRBV7-3 and TRBJ1-1; D not resolved. V was pared by 5 bases and J by 1 base, with 17 bases between. The CDR3 runs to 16 residues. CDR1 and CDR2 (germline): SGHTA, FQGTGA. CDR3 loop: CASSPHSRRENTEAFF. As DNA, the CDR3 is TGTGCCAGCAGCCCTCATAGTCGGAGGGAGAACACTGAAGCTTTCTTT.

This clone was found many times. The genes are TRBV5-1 and TRBJ2-3; no clear D gene. Trimming shortened V by 2 bases and J by 0 bases, and 1 base separated the two germline ends. Germline loops: CDR1 SGHRS, CDR2 YFSETQ. The CDR3 consists of 12 residues. In DNA form, the CDR3 reads TGCGCCAGCAGCTTCAGCACAGATACGCAGTATTTT. The encoded protein is CASSFSTDTQYF.

This clone was detected many times. A much larger clone is a single base away; this may be a read error. The chain is built from TRBV12-3 or TRBV12-4 and TRBJ2-7, with 10 bases that match TRBD2. The length of the CDR3 is 14 residues. CDR3 nucleotide sequence: TGTACCAGCAGTTTGGGGACTAGCGACTACGAGCAGTACTTC. It codes for CTSSLGTSDYEQYF.

This clone has ten or more counts. The gene calls are TRBV30 and TRBJ2-1, with 7 bases identical to TRBD2. CDR3 length equals 17 residues. Germline V gene sequence: CDR1 GTSNPN, CDR2 SVGIG (reference sequence). V was clipped by 2 bases and J by 12 bases; unmatched bases: 22. CDR3 DNA sequence: TGTGCCTGGAGTCCATCTTTCGGGAGGCCCGGTTCGTTCGTGCAGTTCTTC. Translating it yields CAWSPSFGRPGSFVQFF. The full variable domain, in which reference TRBV30 and TRBJ2-1 provide the parts outside the CDR3, is SQTIHQWPATLVQPVGSPLSLECTVEGTSNPNLYWYRQAAGRGLQLLFYSVGIGQISSEVPQNLSASRPQDRQFILSSKKLLLSDSGFYLCAWSPSFGRPGSFVQFFGPGTRLTVL.

In this sample, this clone turned up many times. The V call is TRBV28, the J call TRBJ1-2, with D perhaps TRBD1 (5 bases). V dropped 4 bases and J dropped 8 bases, with 8 bases sitting between them. The CDR3 extends over 11 amino acids. Germline CDR1 and CDR2: MDHEN and SYDVKM. CDR3: CASSYRRGYTF. The CDR3 DNA reads TGTGCCAGCAGTTACAGGCGGGGCTACACCTTC.